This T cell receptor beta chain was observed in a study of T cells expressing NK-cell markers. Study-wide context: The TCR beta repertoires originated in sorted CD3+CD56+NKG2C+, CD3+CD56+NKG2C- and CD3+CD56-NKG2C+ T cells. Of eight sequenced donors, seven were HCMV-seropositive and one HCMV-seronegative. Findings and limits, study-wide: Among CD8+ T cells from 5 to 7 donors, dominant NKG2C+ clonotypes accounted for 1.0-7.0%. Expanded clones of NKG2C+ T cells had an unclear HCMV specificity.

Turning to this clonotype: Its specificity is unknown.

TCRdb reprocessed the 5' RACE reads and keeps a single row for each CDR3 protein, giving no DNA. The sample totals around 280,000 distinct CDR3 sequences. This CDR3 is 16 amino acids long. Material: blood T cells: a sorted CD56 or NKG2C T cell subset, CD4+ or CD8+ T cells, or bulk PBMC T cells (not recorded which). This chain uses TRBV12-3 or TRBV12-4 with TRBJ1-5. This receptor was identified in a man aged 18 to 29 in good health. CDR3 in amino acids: CASSLAGGSGNQPQHF.